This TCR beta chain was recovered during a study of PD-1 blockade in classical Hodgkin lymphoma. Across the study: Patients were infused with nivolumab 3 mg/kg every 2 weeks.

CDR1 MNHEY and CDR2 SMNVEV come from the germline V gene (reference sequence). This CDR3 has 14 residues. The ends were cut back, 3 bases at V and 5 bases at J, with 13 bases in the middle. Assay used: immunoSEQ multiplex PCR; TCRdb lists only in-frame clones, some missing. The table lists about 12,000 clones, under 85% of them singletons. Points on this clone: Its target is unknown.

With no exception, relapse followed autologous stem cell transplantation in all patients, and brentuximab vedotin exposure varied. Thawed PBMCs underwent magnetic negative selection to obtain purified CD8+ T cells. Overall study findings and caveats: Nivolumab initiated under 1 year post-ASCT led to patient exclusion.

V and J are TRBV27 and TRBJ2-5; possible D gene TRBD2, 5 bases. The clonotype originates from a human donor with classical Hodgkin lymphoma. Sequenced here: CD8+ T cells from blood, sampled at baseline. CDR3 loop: CASSFSPSGETQYF. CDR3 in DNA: TGTGCCAGCAGTTTTTCGCCTTCGGGGGAGACCCAGTACTTC.